These T cell receptor beta chains were read from a single sample in a study of cytomegalovirus exposure and HLA in healthy donors. The table came from immunoSEQ multiplex PCR; TCRdb's copy has only in-frame clones and leaves some out. The repertoire holds more than 75,000 clones, with over 80% as singletons. The sequencing input was PBMCs. These receptors all stem from a young man in good health and CMV-seronegative. Both conserved end residues are part of each CDR3. D genes are given only for firm matches. Rows give clone size only sometimes, using once, few, many, or a class for an expanded clone.

DNA	CDR3	size	D	V	J
TGTGCCAGCAGCTTGGGCGGGACTGCCTACGAGCAGTACTTC	CASSLGGTAYEQYF	-	-	TRBV5-4	TRBJ2-7
TGTGCCAGCGGAATACAGGGCTACGAGCAGTACTTC	CASGIQGYEQYF	-	-	TRBV28	TRBJ2-7
TGCGCCAGCAGCTTGGTCGGGACAGGGGTGTTCACTGAAGCTTTCTTT	CASSLVGTGVFTEAFF	once	TRBD1	TRBV5-1	TRBJ1-1
TGTGCCAGCAGCTTATTTACCCCCGGGGGAAACACCATATATTTT	CASSLFTPGGNTIYF	-	-	TRBV7-2	TRBJ1-3
TGTGCCAGCAGCTCCGAAGCTCGACAGGCTGGAAACACCATATATTTT	CASSSEARQAGNTIYF	once	-	TRBV13	TRBJ1-3
TGTGCTAGCAGCTTAACGGCTAGCTCCTACAATGAGCAGTTCTTC	CASSLTASSYNEQFF	few	-	TRBV7-7	TRBJ2-1
TGTGCCAGCTCACTTATAGCCCTCTATGGCTACACCTTC	CASSLIALYGYTF	few	-	TRBV18	TRBJ1-2
TGTGCCAGCAGCCCGGTCGGGGGGGCGCAAACTGAAGCTTTCTTT	CASSPVGGAQTEAFF	-	-	TRBV5-4	TRBJ1-1
TGCGCCAGCAGCCCTGGGACAGGGGAGAATTCACCCCTCCACTTT	CASSPGTGENSPLHF	-	TRBD1	TRBV5-1	TRBJ1-6
TGTGCCAGCAGCCATTCGGACAGAAAAGAAGAGACCCAGTACTTC	CASSHSDRKEETQYF	-	-	TRBV21-1	TRBJ2-5
TGTGCCAGCAGCCCCCCCATCCATGGCTACACCTTC	CASSPPIHGYTF	-	-	TRBV28	TRBJ1-2
TGTGCCAGCTCCCCCCAGGGGAGGGCAGATACGCAGTATTTT	CASSPQGRADTQYF	few	-	TRBV7-6	TRBJ2-3
TGTGCCAGCAGCGCGCGACTAGCGGGAGGGTTTGATGAGCAGTTCTTC	CASSARLAGGFDEQFF	-	TRBD2	TRBV7-9	TRBJ2-1
TGTGCCAGCAGCTTAGATCGGACCGTATCGGGACAGGGCAATCAGCCCCAGCATTTT	CASSLDRTVSGQGNQPQHF	-	TRBD1	TRBV11-2	TRBJ1-5
TGTGCCATCAGTTCGGCCCTGGGGGGGGCTTTCTTT	CAISSALGGAFF	-	-	TRBV28	TRBJ1-1
TGTGCCAGCAGTCGACAGGCGGAGACCCAGTACTTC	CASSRQAETQYF	-	-	TRBV5-4	TRBJ2-5
TGTGCCAGCAGCCGCGAGAGCTCCTATAATTCACCCCTCCACTTT	CASSRESSYNSPLHF	-	-	TRBV9	TRBJ1-6
TGTGCCAGCAGTGAGGTAGCGTTCAACGAGCAGTACTTC	CASSEVAFNEQYF	-	-	TRBV6-1	TRBJ2-7
TGCAGCGTCCCTGGGGCGGGGGGCGGCGAGACCCAGTACTTC	CSVPGAGGGETQYF	-	TRBD2	TRBV29-1	TRBJ2-5
TGCGCCAGCAGCTTGGGACTAGTCCCAACTATCTACGAAGAGTCATCTGAGCAGTACTTC	CASSLGLVPTIYEESSEQYF	-	-	TRBV5-1	TRBJ2-5
TGCAGCGTCGGACGGGGTCAGGACTATGGCTACACCTTC	CSVGRGQDYGYTF	-	-	TRBV29-1	TRBJ1-2
TGTGCCAGCAGCTTAGCAACAGGGGGCCCAGAGACCCAGTACTTC	CASSLATGGPETQYF	-	TRBD1	TRBV7-2	TRBJ2-5
TGTGCCAGCAGTGACAGGGGCGAGCAGTACTTC	CASSDRGEQYF	-	-	TRBV25-1	TRBJ2-7
TGTGCCAGCAGCGTAGGCGGGACTAGGTACAATGAGCAGTTCTTC	CASSVGGTRYNEQFF	-	TRBD2	TRBV9	TRBJ2-1
TGTGCCAGCAGCTTATTATCGGGAGGACCCGGGGAGCTGTTTTTT	CASSLLSGGPGELFF	-	TRBD2	TRBV7-6	TRBJ2-2
TGTGCCAGCAGCTTTGGTCTACGGACAGGGGCGAATCAGCCCCAGCATTTT	CASSFGLRTGANQPQHF	-	TRBD1	TRBV5-6	TRBJ1-5
TGTGCCAGCAGCCAAGAAGCGGGAGGGAGACAAGAGACCCAGTACTTC	CASSQEAGGRQETQYF	-	TRBD2	TRBV4-2	TRBJ2-5
TGTGCCAGCAGGAGGAATACAGGGGGTGCTGAAGCTTTCTTT	CASRRNTGGAEAFF	few	TRBD1	TRBV6-1	TRBJ1-1
TGCGCCAGCAGCCAAGTCACAGGTTGGTCCTACGAGCAGTACTTC	CASSQVTGWSYEQYF	-	-	TRBV4-3	TRBJ2-7
TGTGCCAGCAGCTTAGTAGGAGCCGGGGAGCTGTTTTTT	CASSLVGAGELFF	-	-	TRBV7-9	TRBJ2-2
TGTGCCACCAGCAGAGATCCCCAGGGTGCCTACGAGCAGTACTTC	CATSRDPQGAYEQYF	-	-	TRBV15	TRBJ2-7
TGTGCCAGCAGCTCAGGGGGCGGGGGCTTCAATGAGCAGTTCTTC	CASSSGGGGFNEQFF	-	-	TRBV11-1	TRBJ2-1
TGCAGCGCTCAAGCCCCCACCCAAACCGGGGAGCTGTTTTTT	CSAQAPTQTGELFF	-	-	TRBV29-1	TRBJ2-2
TGTGCCAGCAGTCGAACCGGGACTAGCGGTTCCTACGAGCAGTACTTC	CASSRTGTSGSYEQYF	-	TRBD2	TRBV4-2	TRBJ2-7
TGTGCCAGCGGGTGGACAGTTACCACTGAAGCTTTCTTT	CASGWTVTTEAFF	-	-	TRBV19	TRBJ1-1
TGCAGCGTTGAGCCGGTAGCGGGAGATTCGCAGTATTTT	CSVEPVAGDSQYF	-	TRBD2	TRBV29-1	TRBJ2-3
TGTGCCAGCAGTCTACTCGCCAGGGGGCGACCATATGGCTACACCTTC	CASSLLARGRPYGYTF	-	TRBD1	TRBV27	TRBJ1-2
TGTGCCAGCAGCCTACTAGCGGAGCTGGGGAATGAGCAGTTCTTC	CASSLLAELGNEQFF	-	TRBD2	TRBV6-1	TRBJ2-1
TGTGCCAGCAGGCGGGGGGGACGAGATTGGGAGCAGTACTTC	CASRRGGRDWEQYF	-	TRBD2	TRBV28	TRBJ2-7
TGTGCCAGCCGTCCGACACAGGGGTATGGCTACACCTTC	CASRPTQGYGYTF	-	TRBD1	TRBV27	TRBJ1-2
TGTGCCAGCAGATCTAACCGTGGACTAGCGGTCGACAATGAGCAGTTCTTC	CASRSNRGLAVDNEQFF	-	TRBD2	TRBV7-9	TRBJ2-1
TGTGCCAGCTCCAGGTCGACAACTAATGAAAAACTGTTTTTT	CASSRSTTNEKLFF	-	-	TRBV6-5	TRBJ1-4
TGTGCCAGCAGTTTCTCTCTAGTCGAAGCTTTCTTT	CASSFSLVEAFF	once	-	TRBV28	TRBJ1-1
TGTGCCAGCAGTTTATCCGGGTTTCAGCCCCAGCATTTT	CASSLSGFQPQHF	-	-	TRBV27	TRBJ1-5
TGTGCCAGCAGTTCGCGGGGTGGAGGCCAAGAGACCCAGTACTTC	CASSSRGGGQETQYF	-	-	TRBV28	TRBJ2-5
TGTGCCAGTTCAGGACTAGCGGGATATGGGGAGCTGTTTTTT	CASSGLAGYGELFF	-	TRBD2	TRBV19	TRBJ2-2
TGCAGTGCTGGCAAAACCTACGAGCAGTACTTC	CSAGKTYEQYF	few	-	TRBV20-1	TRBJ2-7
TGTGCCAGCAGCTTAGAGATAGCGGGAGGGACCCAGTACTTC	CASSLEIAGGTQYF	-	TRBD2	TRBV7-2	TRBJ2-5
TGTGCTAGTGGGAGGGCTAGCGGACAGCAGTTCTTC	CASGRASGQQFF	-	TRBD2	TRBV12-5	TRBJ2-1
TGTGCCAGCAGACCTACGGAGACCAATGAAAAACTGTTTTTT	CASRPTETNEKLFF	-	-	TRBV7-8	TRBJ1-4
TGCAGTCTCCAGGGGAGTGAGCAGTTCTTC	CSLQGSEQFF	-	-	TRBV20-1	TRBJ2-1
TGTGCCAGCAGTGATAGGGGGACCTTTAATGAAAAACTGTTTTTT	CASSDRGTFNEKLFF	-	-	TRBV2	TRBJ1-4